The 15 T cell receptor beta chains below all came from one sample that was sequenced in a study of radiotherapy plus CTLA-4 blockade in lung cancer. TCRdb's table, derived via immunoSEQ multiplex PCR, lists solely in-frame clones and lacks some. The repertoire holds about 97,000 clones, with 65% to 85% as singletons. Sequencing used peripheral blood, obtained from a patient treated with radiotherapy plus ipilimumab. These receptors came from a human donor with non-small cell lung cancer who had a partial response to radiotherapy plus ipilimumab. Some clones in this sample may be carry-over from other donors' samples.

As for this clone: An end of the junction does not agree with germline; a read error may underlie this. The chain is built from TRBV6-6 and TRBJ2-1; tentatively, D is TRBD2 (5 bases). Germline CDR1 and CDR2: MNHNY and SVGAGI (reference sequence). CDR3 length: 14 amino acids. The CDR3: CASSYDRTYSEQFF. The CDR3 DNA is TGTGCCAGCAGTTACGATAGGACTTACAGTGAGCAGTTCTTC.

This chain joins TRBV28 and TRBJ1-2; 7 bases agree with TRBD1. The J segment lost 5 bases and the V segment lost 6 bases, leaving 6 bases of the junction unmatched. Germline V gene lookup returns CDR1 MDHEN and CDR2 SYDVKM. This CDR3 region has 13 residues. The CDR3 loop reads CASSAGTDYGYTF. The DNA for the CDR3 is TGTGCCAGCAGCGCCGGGACAGATTATGGCTACACCTTC.

The chain combines TRBV6-5 with TRBJ1-5; TRBD1 aligns across 7 bases. CDR3 length equals 14 residues. The germline gives CDR1 MNHEY, CDR2 SVGAGI. V shed 4 bases and J 7 bases; nucleotides not matched to a gene: 7. CDR3 in amino acids: CASSLVEGAQPQHF. For the CDR3, the DNA is TGTGCCAGCAGTTTGGTGGAGGGGGCACAGCCCCAGCATTTT.

This chain joins TRBV5-1 and TRBJ2-7, with D possibly matching TRBD1 (7 bases). V was trimmed by 5 bases and J by 6 bases, leaving 21 bases between them. This CDR3 spans 15 amino acids. CDR1 and CDR2 (germline): SGHRS, YFSETQ. The CDR3 nucleotides read TGCGCCAGCAGAGGGACTCAGACAGGGAACAGCGAGCAGTACTTC. It specifies CASRGTQTGNSEQYF.

This clone was picked up a small number of times. This chain joins TRBV28 and TRBJ2-3, with D perhaps TRBD1 (6 bases). In germline, CDR1 is MDHEN, CDR2 SYDVKM. The CDR3 totals 14 residues. The ends were cut back, 5 bases at V and 6 bases at J, with 15 bases in the middle. The DNA of the CDR3 is TGTGCCAGCAGTCCCGGACAGTTTTTGGATACGCAGTATTTT. It specifies CASSPGQFLDTQYF. The full variable domain, in which reference TRBV28 and TRBJ2-3 provide the parts outside the CDR3, is DVKVTQSSRYLVKRTGEKVFLECVQDMDHENMFWYRQDPGLGLRLIYFSYDVKMKEKGDIPEGYSVSREKKERFSLILESASTNQTSMYLCASSPGQFLDTQYFGPGTRLTVL.

This clone has only a few counts. The CDR3 spells CASSDSVGGQETQYF. The CDR3 DNA is TGTGCCAGCAGTGATAGTGTAGGGGGTCAAGAGACCCAGTACTTC. The chain carries TRBV25-1 and TRBJ2-5; D possibly corresponds to TRBD1 (6 bases). Germline V gene lookup returns CDR1 MGHDK and CDR2 SYGVNS. V dropped 3 bases and J dropped 2 bases, with 13 bases sitting between them. The length of the CDR3 is 15 residues.

J is TRBJ2-2 and V is TRBV11-2; 11 nucleotides line up with TRBD2. Trimming cost V 5 bases and J 3 bases; bases outside gene matches: 2. Germline CDR1 is SGHAT and CDR2 is FQNNGV. This CDR3 has 15 amino acids. CDR3 loop: CASSHSGRDTGELFF. CDR3 sequence (DNA): TGTGCCAGCAGCCATAGCGGGAGGGACACCGGGGAGCTGTTTTTT.

The J gene is TRBJ1-2, the V gene TRBV28, with 8 nucleotides matching TRBD1. Germline lookup yields CDR1 MDHEN and CDR2 SYDVKM. The CDR3 runs to 16 residues. With 8 bases clipped from V and 6 bases from J, the junction kept 17 bases outside the gene matches. CDR3 nucleotide sequence: TGTGCCAGCGGATACATACCGGGACAGGCGGTTGATGGCTACACCTTC. Translation gives CASGYIPGQAVDGYTF.

The table lists this clone with a count of one. The J gene is TRBJ2-5, the V gene TRBV11-2, with 9 bases matching TRBD1. The CDR3 contains 15 residues. Unmatched junction bases numbered 7, after V lost 6 bases and J lost 2 bases. Germline V lookup: CDR1 SGHAT, CDR2 FQNNGV. CDR3 DNA sequence: TGTGCCAGCAGACCAACGACAGGGGGACAAGAGACCCAGTACTTC. It encodes CASRPTTGGQETQYF.

CDR3 in amino acids: CASSLRASNEQFF. The CDR3, as DNA: TGTGCCAGCAGCTTAAGAGCGAGCAATGAGCAGTTCTTC. The gene calls are TRBV9 and TRBJ2-1; D call uncertain. The V end was cut by 4 bases, the J end by 6 bases, with 11 bases between. Germline V gives CDR1 SGDLS, CDR2 YYNGEE. The CDR3 extends over 13 amino acids.

The V gene is TRBV5-1, the J gene TRBJ2-2; possibly TRBD1 for D (5 bases). CDR1 is SGHRS and CDR2 is YFSETQ in the germline V gene. V shed 2 bases and J shed 5 bases, with 7 bases lying between them. The CDR3 is 13 residues long. The CDR3 nucleotides read TGCGCCAGCAGCTTTACAGGAACCGGGGAGCTGTTTTTT. Residues: CASSFTGTGELFF.

V gene TRBV9 combines with J gene TRBJ2-1; 11 nucleotides match TRBD2. The germline V gene has CDR1 SGDLS and CDR2 YYNGEE. J lost 2 bases, V lost 2 bases, and 3 bases had no gene match. This CDR3 is 16 amino acids long. CDR3 sequence: CASSVTSGSTYNEQFF. The CDR3 region has the DNA TGTGCCAGCAGCGTTACTAGCGGGAGTACCTACAATGAGCAGTTCTTC.

The chain couples TRBV6-1 to TRBJ2-7; D perhaps matches TRBD1 (5 bases). The CDR3 contains 14 residues. V was pared by 1 base and J by 2 bases, with 9 bases between. Germline V gives CDR1 MNHNS, CDR2 SASEGT. The CDR3, as DNA: TGTGCCAGCAGTGAAGTTGGCAGGGCCTACGAGCAGTACTTC. Encoded protein: CASSEVGRAYEQYF.

V and J are TRBV11-3 and TRBJ1-6; D is ambiguous. The V and J ends lost 3 bases and 7 bases respectively, with 10 bases between them. The CDR3 length is 14 residues. Germline-derived CDR1 and CDR2 are SGHNT and YENEEA. CDR3 in DNA: TGTGCCAGCAGCTTCCTAGATAAGAATTCACCCCTCCACTTT. It translates to CASSFLDKNSPLHF.

The rearrangement joins TRBV5-1 to TRBJ2-3; D is possibly TRBD2 (6 bases). The CDR3 sequence is 15 residues long. Germline CDR1 and CDR2: SGHRS and YFSETQ. V was cut by 4 bases and J by 2 bases, with 14 bases left in between. The CDR3: CASSRGSNPTDTQYF. The DNA of the CDR3 is TGCGCCAGCAGCCGGGGGTCAAACCCCACAGATACGCAGTATTTT. The whole variable domain, filled in from reference TRBV5-1 and TRBJ2-3, reads KAGVTQTPRYLIKTRGQQVTLSCSPISGHRSVSWYQQTPGQGLQFLFEYFSETQRNKGNFPGRFSGRQFSNSRSEMNVSTLELGDSALYLCASSRGSNPTDTQYFGPGTRLTVL.